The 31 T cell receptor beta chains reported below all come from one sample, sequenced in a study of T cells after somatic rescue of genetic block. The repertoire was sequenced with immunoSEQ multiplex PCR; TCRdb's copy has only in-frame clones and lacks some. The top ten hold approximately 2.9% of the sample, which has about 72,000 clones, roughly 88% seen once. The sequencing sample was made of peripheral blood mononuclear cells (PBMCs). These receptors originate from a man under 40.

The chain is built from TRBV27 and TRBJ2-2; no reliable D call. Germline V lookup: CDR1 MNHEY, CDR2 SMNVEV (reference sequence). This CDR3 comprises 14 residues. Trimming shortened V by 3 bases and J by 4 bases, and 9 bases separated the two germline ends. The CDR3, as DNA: TGTGCCAGCAGTTTGCCCGGGCCCACCGGGGAGCTGTTTTTT. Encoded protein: CASSLPGPTGELFF.

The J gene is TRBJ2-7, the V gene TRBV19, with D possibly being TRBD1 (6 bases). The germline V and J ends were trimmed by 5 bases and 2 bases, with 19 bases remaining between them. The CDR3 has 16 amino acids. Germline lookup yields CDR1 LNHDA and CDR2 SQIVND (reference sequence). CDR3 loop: CASSPWTASTPYEQYF. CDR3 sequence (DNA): TGTGCCAGTAGTCCCTGGACAGCTTCGACCCCCTACGAGCAGTACTTC.

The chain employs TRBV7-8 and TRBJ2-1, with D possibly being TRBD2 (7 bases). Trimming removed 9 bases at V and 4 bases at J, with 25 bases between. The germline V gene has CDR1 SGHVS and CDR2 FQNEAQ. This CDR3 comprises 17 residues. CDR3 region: CASMKRGHPEPYNEQFF. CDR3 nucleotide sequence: TGTGCCAGTATGAAGCGGGGACACCCAGAGCCATACAATGAGCAGTTCTTC.

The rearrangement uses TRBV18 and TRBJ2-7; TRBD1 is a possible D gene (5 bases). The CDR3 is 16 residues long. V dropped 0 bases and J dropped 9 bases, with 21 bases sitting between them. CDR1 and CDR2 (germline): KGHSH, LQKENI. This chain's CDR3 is CASSPPSTETPPGQYF. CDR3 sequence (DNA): TGTGCCAGCTCACCACCGTCGACAGAGACCCCTCCTGGGCAGTACTTC.

For the CDR3, the DNA is TGCGCCAGCAGTGAGTCGCCTAGCGGAAGCACAGATACGCAGTATTTT. This translates into CASSESPSGSTDTQYF. J is TRBJ2-3 and V is TRBV10-1, with 7 nucleotides matching TRBD2. The CDR3 loop spans 16 amino acids. With 0 bases clipped from V and 0 bases from J, the junction kept 3 bases outside the gene matches. Germline assignment: CDR1 WNHNN and CDR2 SYGVQD (reference sequence).

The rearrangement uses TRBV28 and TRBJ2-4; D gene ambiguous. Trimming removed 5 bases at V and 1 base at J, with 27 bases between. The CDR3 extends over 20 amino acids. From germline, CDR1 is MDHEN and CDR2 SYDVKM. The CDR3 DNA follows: TGTGCCAGCAGTCCCCCGTGGGGTTCTTGGTCCTCGACTGCCAAAAACATTCAGTACTTC. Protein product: CASSPPWGSWSSTAKNIQYF.

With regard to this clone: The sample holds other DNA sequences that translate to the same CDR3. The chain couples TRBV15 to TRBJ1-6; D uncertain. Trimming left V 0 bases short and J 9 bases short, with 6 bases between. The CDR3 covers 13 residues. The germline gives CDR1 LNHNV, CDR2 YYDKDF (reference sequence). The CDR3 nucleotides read TGTGCCACCAGCAGAGATACGGGTTCACCCCTCCACTTT. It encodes CATSRDTGSPLHF.

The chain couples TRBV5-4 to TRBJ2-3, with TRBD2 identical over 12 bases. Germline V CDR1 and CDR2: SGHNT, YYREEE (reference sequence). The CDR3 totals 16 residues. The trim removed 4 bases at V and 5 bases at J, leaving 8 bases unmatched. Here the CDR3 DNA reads TGTGCCAGCAGCGCCGGACTAGCGGGAAGAGGAGATACGCAGTATTTT. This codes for CASSAGLAGRGDTQYF.

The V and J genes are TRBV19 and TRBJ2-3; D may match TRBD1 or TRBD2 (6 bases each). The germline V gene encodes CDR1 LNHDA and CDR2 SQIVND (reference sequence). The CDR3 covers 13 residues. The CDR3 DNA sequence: TGTGCGGATACTAGCCCAGGGGCAGATACGCAGTATTTT. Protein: CADTSPGADTQYF. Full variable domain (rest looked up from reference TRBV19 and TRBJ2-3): DGGITQSPKYLFRKEGQNVTLSCEQNLNHDAMYWYRQDPGQGLRLIYYSQIVNDFQKGDIAEGYSVSREKKESFPLTVTSAQKNPTAFYLCADTSPGADTQYFGPGTRLTVL.

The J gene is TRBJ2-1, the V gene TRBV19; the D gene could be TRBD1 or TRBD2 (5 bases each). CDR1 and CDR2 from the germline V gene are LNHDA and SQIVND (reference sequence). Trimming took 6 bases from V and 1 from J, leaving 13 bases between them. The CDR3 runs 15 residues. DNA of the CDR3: TGTGCCAGTAGCCAAACGGGGCGGTCCTACAATGAGCAGTTCTTC. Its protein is CASSQTGRSYNEQFF. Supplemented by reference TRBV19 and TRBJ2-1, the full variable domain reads DGGITQSPKYLFRKEGQNVTLSCEQNLNHDAMYWYRQDPGQGLRLIYYSQIVNDFQKGDIAEGYSVSREKKESFPLTVTSAQKNPTAFYLCASSQTGRSYNEQFFGPGTRLTVL.

The CDR3 nucleotides read TGCGCCAGCAGCCAATTGAAAGCGGGAGATACCTACGAGCAGTACTTC. It codes for CASSQLKAGDTYEQYF. The chain is built from TRBV4-1 and TRBJ2-7, with 8 bases matching TRBD2. The CDR3 runs 16 residues. From germline, CDR1 is MGHRA and CDR2 YSYEKL. After removal of 2 bases from V and 2 bases from J, the junction contained 8 bases not matched to a gene.

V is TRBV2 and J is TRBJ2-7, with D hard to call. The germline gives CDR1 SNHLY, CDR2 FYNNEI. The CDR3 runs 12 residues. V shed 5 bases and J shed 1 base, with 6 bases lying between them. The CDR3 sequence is CASSSQSYEQYF. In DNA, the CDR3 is TGTGCCAGCAGTTCGCAATCCTACGAGCAGTACTTC.

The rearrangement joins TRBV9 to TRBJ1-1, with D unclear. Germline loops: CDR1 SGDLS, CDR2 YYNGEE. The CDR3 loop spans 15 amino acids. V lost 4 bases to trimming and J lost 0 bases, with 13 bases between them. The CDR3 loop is CASSTQQKMNTEAFF. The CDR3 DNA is TGTGCCAGCAGCACTCAACAGAAGATGAACACTGAAGCTTTCTTT.

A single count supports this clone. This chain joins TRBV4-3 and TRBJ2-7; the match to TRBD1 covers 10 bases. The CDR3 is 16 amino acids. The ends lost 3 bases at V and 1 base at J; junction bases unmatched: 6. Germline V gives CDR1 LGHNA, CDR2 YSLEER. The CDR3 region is CASSQGTGDLSYEQYF. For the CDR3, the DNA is TGCGCCAGCAGCCAGGGGACAGGGGATCTTTCCTACGAGCAGTACTTC.

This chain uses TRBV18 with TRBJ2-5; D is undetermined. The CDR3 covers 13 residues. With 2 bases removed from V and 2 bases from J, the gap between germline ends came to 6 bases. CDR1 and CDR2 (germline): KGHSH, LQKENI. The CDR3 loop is CASSPRNQETQYF. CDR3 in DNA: TGTGCCAGCTCACCAAGAAATCAAGAGACCCAGTACTTC.

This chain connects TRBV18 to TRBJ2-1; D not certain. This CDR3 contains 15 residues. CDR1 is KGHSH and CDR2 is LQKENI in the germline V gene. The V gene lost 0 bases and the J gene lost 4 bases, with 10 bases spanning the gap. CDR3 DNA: TGTGCCAGCTCACCACCTACAAGAAAATACAATGAGCAGTTCTTC. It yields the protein CASSPPTRKYNEQFF.

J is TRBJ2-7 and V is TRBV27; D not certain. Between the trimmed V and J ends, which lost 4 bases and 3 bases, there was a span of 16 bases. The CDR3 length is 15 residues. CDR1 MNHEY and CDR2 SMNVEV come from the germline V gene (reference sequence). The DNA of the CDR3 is TGTGCCAGCAGTTACAACCCCAGGAGTATCTACGAGCAGTACTTC. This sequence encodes CASSYNPRSIYEQYF.

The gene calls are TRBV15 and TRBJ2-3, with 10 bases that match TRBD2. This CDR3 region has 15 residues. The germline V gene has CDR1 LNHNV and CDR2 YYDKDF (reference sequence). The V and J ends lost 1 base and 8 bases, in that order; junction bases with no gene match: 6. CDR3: CATSRVLAGDPTQYF. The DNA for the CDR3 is TGTGCCACCAGCAGAGTTCTAGCGGGAGATCCTACGCAGTATTTT.

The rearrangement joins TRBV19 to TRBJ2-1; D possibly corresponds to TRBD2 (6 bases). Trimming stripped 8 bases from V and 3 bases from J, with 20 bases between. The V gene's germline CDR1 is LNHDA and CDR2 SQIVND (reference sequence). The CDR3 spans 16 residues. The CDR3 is CASGLGRGRNYNEQFF. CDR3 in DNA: TGTGCCAGTGGGCTGGGCAGAGGGAGGAACTACAATGAGCAGTTCTTC.

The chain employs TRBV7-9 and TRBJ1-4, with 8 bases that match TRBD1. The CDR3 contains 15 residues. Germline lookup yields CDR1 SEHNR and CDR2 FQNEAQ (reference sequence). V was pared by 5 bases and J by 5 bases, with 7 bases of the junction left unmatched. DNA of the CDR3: TGTGCCAGCAGCACCGACAGGGGAGGGAATGAAAAACTGTTTTTT. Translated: CASSTDRGGNEKLFF. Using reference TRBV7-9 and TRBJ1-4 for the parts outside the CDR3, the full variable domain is DTGVSQNPRHKITKRGQNVTFRCDPISEHNRLYWYRQTLGQGPEFLTYFQNEAQLEKSRLLSDRFSAERPKGSFSTLEIQRTEQGDSAMYLCASSTDRGGNEKLFFGSGTQLSVL.

CDR3 sequence reads: CASSVTGREANTEAFF. In nucleotides, the CDR3 is TGTGCCAGCAGCGTGACAGGGAGGGAAGCGAACACTGAAGCTTTCTTT. This chain links TRBV9 with TRBJ1-1; 7 nucleotides agree with TRBD1. Trimming at V came to 2 bases and at J to 1 base, leaving 8 bases not matched to a gene. The germline CDR1 and CDR2 sequences are SGDLS and YYNGEE. This CDR3 is 16 amino acids long.

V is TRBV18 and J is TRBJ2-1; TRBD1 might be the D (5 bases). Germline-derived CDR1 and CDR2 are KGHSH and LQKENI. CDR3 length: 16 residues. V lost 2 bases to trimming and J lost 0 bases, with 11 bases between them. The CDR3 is CASSPSRQGSYNEQFF. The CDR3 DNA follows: TGTGCCAGCTCACCATCTCGTCAGGGCTCCTACAATGAGCAGTTCTTC.

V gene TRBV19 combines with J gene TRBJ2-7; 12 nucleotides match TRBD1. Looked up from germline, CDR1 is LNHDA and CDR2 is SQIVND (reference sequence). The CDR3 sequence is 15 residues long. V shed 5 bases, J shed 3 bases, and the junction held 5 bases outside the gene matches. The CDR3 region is CASSPGTGGLYEQYF. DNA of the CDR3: TGTGCCAGTAGTCCCGGGACAGGGGGCCTCTACGAGCAGTACTTC.

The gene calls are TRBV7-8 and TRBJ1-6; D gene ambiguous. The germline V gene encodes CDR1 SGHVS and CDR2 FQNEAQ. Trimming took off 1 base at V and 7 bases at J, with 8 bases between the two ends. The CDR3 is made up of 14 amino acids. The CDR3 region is CASSLGRRNSPLHF. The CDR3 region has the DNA TGTGCCAGCAGCTTAGGGCGGAGAAATTCACCCCTCCACTTT.

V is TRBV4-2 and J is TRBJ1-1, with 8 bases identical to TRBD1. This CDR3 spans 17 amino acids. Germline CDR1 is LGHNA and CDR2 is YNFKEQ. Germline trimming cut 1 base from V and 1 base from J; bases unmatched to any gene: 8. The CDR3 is CASSQGWGTGGNTEAFF. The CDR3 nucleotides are TGTGCCAGCAGCCAAGGATGGGGGACAGGTGGGAACACTGAAGCTTTCTTT.

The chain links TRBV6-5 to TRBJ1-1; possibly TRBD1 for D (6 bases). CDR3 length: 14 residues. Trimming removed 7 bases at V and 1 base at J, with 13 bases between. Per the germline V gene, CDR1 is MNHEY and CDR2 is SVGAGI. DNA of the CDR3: TGTGCCAGCAACTCATACAGGGAGAACACTGAAGCTTTCTTT. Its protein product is CASNSYRENTEAFF.

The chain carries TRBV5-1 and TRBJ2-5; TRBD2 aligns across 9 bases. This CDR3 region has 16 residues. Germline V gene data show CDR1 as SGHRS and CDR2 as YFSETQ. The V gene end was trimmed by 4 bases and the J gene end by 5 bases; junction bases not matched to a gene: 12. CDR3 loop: CASSLRGGGARETQYF. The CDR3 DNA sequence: TGCGCCAGCAGCCTGAGGGGCGGGGGGGCCCGTGAGACCCAGTACTTC. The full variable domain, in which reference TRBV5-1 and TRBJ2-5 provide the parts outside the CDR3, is KAGVTQTPRYLIKTRGQQVTLSCSPISGHRSVSWYQQTPGQGLQFLFEYFSETQRNKGNFPGRFSGRQFSNSRSEMNVSTLELGDSALYLCASSLRGGGARETQYFGPGTRLLVL.

This CDR3 reads CASSSGPDGYEQYF. The CDR3 DNA reads as TGTGCCAGCAGCTCTGGGCCGGACGGTTACGAGCAGTACTTC. This chain connects TRBV7-6 to TRBJ2-7; D uncertain. This CDR3 has 14 residues. Trimming removed 4 bases at V and 4 bases at J, with 14 bases between. CDR1 is SGHVS, CDR2 FNYEAQ, per germline.

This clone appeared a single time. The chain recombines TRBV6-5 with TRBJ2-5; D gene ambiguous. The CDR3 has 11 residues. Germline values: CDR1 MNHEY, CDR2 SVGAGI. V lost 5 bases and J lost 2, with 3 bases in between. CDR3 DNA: TGTGCCAGCAGTAAGCAAGAGACCCAGTACTTC. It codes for CASSKQETQYF.

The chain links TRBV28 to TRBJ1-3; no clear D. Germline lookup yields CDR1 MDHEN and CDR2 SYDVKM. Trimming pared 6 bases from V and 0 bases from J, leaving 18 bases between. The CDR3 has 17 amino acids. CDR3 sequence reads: CASSPFWRSISGNTIYF. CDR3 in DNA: TGTGCCAGCAGCCCCTTCTGGAGGTCCATCTCTGGAAACACCATATATTTT.

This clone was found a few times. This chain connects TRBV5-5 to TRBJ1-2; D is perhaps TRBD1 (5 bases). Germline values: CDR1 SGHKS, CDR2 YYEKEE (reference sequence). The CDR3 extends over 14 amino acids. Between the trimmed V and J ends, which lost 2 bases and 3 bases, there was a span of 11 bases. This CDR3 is CASSFQGVYYGYTF. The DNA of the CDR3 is TGTGCCAGCAGCTTTCAGGGTGTTTACTATGGCTACACCTTC. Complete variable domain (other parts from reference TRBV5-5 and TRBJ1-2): DAGVTQSPTHLIKTRGQQVTLRCSPISGHKSVSWYQQVLGQGPQFIFQYYEKEERGRGNFPDRFSARQFPNYSSELNVNALLLGDSALYLCASSFQGVYYGYTFGSGTRLTVV.